A single sample gave rise to the 6 T cell receptor beta chains below, sequenced in a study of Graves' ophthalmopathy and Graves' hyperthyroidism. As the template, RNA transcripts were used to amplify TCR beta CDR3 regions. An opening RT-PCR round employed HTBI primers and preceded a second-round multiplex PCR. Each CDR3 protein gets one entry after TCRdb re-called the multiplex PCR reads with MiXCR. The sample holds 500,000 to 600,000 distinct CDR3 sequences; under 45% are singletons and the top ten take approximately 4.1%. The sample comprised peripheral blood or thyroid tissue (not recorded which). These receptors all come from an adult man with Graves' hyperthyroidism.

This clonotype was detected many times. This chain joins TRBV20-1 and TRBJ1-2, with 7 nucleotides matching TRBD1. Trimming removed 6 bases from V and 2 bases from J; junction bases left unmatched: 15. The germline V gene encodes CDR1 DFQATT and CDR2 SNEGSKA (reference sequence). The CDR3 has 16 amino acids. CDR3 coding DNA: TGCAGTGCCGCCATCTGGCCAAAGGGACAGAACTATGGCTACACCTTC. Its translation is CSAAIWPKGQNYGYTF.

CDR3 sequence (DNA): TGTGCCAGCAGCCTACTATCGACAGGGAATTCACCCCTCCACTTT. Amino acids: CASSLLSTGNSPLHF. The chain uses TRBV7-9 and TRBJ1-6, with 7 bases that match TRBD1. The CDR3 is 15 amino acids. The germline V gene encodes CDR1 SEHNR and CDR2 FQNEAQ (reference sequence). Trimming removed 5 bases from V and 7 bases from J; junction bases left unmatched: 8.

In regard to this clonotype: This may come from a read error, since a much larger clone is one base off. V usage is TRBV2 and J usage is TRBJ2-5; either TRBD1 or TRBD2 may fit D (5 bases each). The CDR3 is 15 residues long. CDR1 is SNHLY, CDR2 FYNNEI, per germline. CDR3 protein: CASSEFTGPQGTQYF. In nucleotides, the CDR3 is TGTGCCAGCAGTGAATTTACGGGGCCTCAAGGGACCCAGTACTTC.

The chain uses TRBV10-3 and TRBJ1-2; 8 bases map to TRBD1. Looked up from germline, CDR1 is ENHRY and CDR2 is SYGVKD. The CDR3 runs to 13 residues. J gave up 8 bases and V 11 bases, and 13 bases lay outside the gene matches. In DNA, the CDR3 is TGTGCCTCTACCTCCCAGGGGGCAGTCGGCTACACCTTC. Its translation: CASTSQGAVGYTF.

CDR3 sequence: CASSFRDRGRLAEQETQYF. Written as DNA, the CDR3 is TGTGCCAGCAGCTTCCGGGACAGGGGTCGTCTAGCGGAACAAGAGACCCAGTACTTC. The chain employs TRBV7-9 and TRBJ2-5, with TRBD1 identical over 10 bases. CDR3 length: 19 residues. V was pared by 3 bases and J by 2 bases, with 15 bases of the junction left unmatched. Germline lookup yields CDR1 SEHNR and CDR2 FQNEAQ (reference sequence). The variable domain in full, completed from reference TRBV7-9 and TRBJ2-5, reads DTGVSQNPRHKITKRGQNVTFRCDPISEHNRLYWYRQTLGQGPEFLTYFQNEAQLEKSRLLSDRFSAERPKGSFSTLEIQRTEQGDSAMYLCASSFRDRGRLAEQETQYFGPGTRLLVL.

The chain combines TRBV29-1 with TRBJ2-5; D is perhaps TRBD2 (5 bases). The CDR3 contains 11 residues. Germline loops: CDR1 SQVTM, CDR2 ANQGSEA. V was shortened by 8 bases and J by 0 bases, with 7 bases between the two germline ends. CDR3 in amino acids: CSFGDQETQYF. In nucleotides, the CDR3 is TGCAGCTTCGGGGACCAAGAGACCCAGTACTTC.